These 9 T cell receptor beta chains originate from one sample sequenced in a study of shared clonotypes between healthy human individuals. Repertoires were generated with immunoSEQ multiplex PCR, while TCRdb's copy carries only in-frame clones and drops some. The sample lists some 500,000 clones, roughly three quarters occurring once. Sequencing input: PBMCs. The source is a middle-aged woman in good health. Some clones in this sample may be carry-over from other donors' samples.

The genes are TRBV7-3 and TRBJ2-3; D may correspond to TRBD1 or TRBD2 (5 bases each). Looked up from germline, CDR1 is SGHTA and CDR2 is FQGTGA. V was clipped by 9 bases and J by 5 bases, with 18 bases between them. The CDR3 is 14 amino acids. In DNA, the CDR3 is TGTGCCAGTGGGGACCCACGGACTGGAGATACGCAGTATTTT. As protein: CASGDPRTGDTQYF.

This chain's CDR3 is CATRGGNYEQYF. The CDR3 nucleotides read TGTGCCACCAGGGGGGGAAATTACGAGCAGTACTTC. The chain joins TRBV15 to TRBJ2-7; maybe TRBD2 (6 bases). This CDR3 region has 12 residues. Germline V lookup: CDR1 LNHNV, CDR2 YYDKDF (reference sequence). V lost 6 bases to trimming and J lost 4 bases, with 10 bases between them.

The chain has TRBV29-1 and TRBJ2-5, with 9 bases that match TRBD1. The tail of the sequence fits TRBJ2-7 better, so the J call may be wrong. This CDR3 has 12 amino acids. CDR1 is SQVTM and CDR2 is ANQGSEA in the germline V gene. The DNA of the CDR3 is TGCAGCGCCAGGGACAGGGACTACGAGCAGTACTTC. This encodes CSARDRDYEQYF.

The chain joins TRBV18 to TRBJ2-7, with 7 bases fitting TRBD1. With V trimmed by 0 bases and J by 3 bases, 5 bases remained unmatched. The germline CDR1 and CDR2 sequences are KGHSH and LQKENI. This CDR3 has 15 amino acids. This CDR3 reads CASSPPGRQGYEQYF. CDR3 nucleotides: TGTGCCAGCTCACCACCAGGGAGACAGGGCTACGAGCAGTACTTC. Variable domain in full (rest from reference TRBV18 and TRBJ2-7): NAGVMQNPRHLVRRRGQEARLRCSPMKGHSHVYWYRQLPEEGLKFMVYLQKENIIDESGMPKERFSAEFPKEGPSILRIQQVVRGDSAAYFCASSPPGRQGYEQYFGPGTRLTVT.

V and J are TRBV10-2 and TRBJ2-7, with TRBD1 matching over 7 bases. This CDR3 is built from 13 residues. The V gene end was trimmed by 6 bases and the J gene end by 0 bases; junction bases not matched to a gene: 2. Germline V lookup: CDR1 WSHSY, CDR2 SAAADI. CDR3 sequence: CASRQGPSYEQYF. The CDR3 DNA reads TGCGCCAGCAGACAGGGGCCCTCCTACGAGCAGTACTTC.

The V and J genes are TRBV11-2 and TRBJ2-7; 7 bases are a match to TRBD2. CDR3 length equals 15 residues. Germline V CDR1 and CDR2: SGHAT, FQNNGV. The ends lost 1 base at V and 2 bases at J; junction bases unmatched: 5. CDR3 amino acids: CASSLVRLAAYEQYF. CDR3 DNA sequence: TGTGCCAGCAGCTTAGTACGTCTAGCGGCCTACGAGCAGTACTTC.

This chain connects TRBV29-1 to TRBJ2-2; tentative D call: TRBD1 (6 bases). Germline assignment: CDR1 SQVTM and CDR2 ANQGSEA. The CDR3 totals 14 residues. Trimming cost V 7 bases and J 1 base, with 13 bases left between them. The CDR3 bases are TGCAGCGCGGGACACACGATGAACACCGGGGAGCTGTTTTTT. Amino acids: CSAGHTMNTGELFF.

There are many counts of this clone. The V and J genes are TRBV5-4 and TRBJ2-5; weak D call: TRBD1 (6 bases). Trimming cost V 4 bases and J 2 bases, with 18 bases left between them. Germline V CDR1 and CDR2: SGHNT, YYREEE (reference sequence). The CDR3 spans 16 residues. Here the CDR3 DNA reads TGTGCCAGCAGCGCCGCAGGACAGTCGGGGCAAGAGACCCAGTACTTC. It is translated as CASSAAGQSGQETQYF. Variable domain in full (rest from reference TRBV5-4 and TRBJ2-5): ETGVTQSPTHLIKTRGQQVTLRCSSQSGHNTVSWYQQALGQGPQFIFQYYREEENGRGNFPPRFSGLQFPNYSSELNVNALELDDSALYLCASSAAGQSGQETQYFGPGTRLLVL.

Details on this clone: One base separates it from a far larger clone, so it is likely a read error. The genes are TRBV11-2 and TRBJ1-5; no firm D call. Germline V gene lookup returns CDR1 SGHAT and CDR2 FQNNGV. CDR3 length: 17 amino acids. CDR3 coding DNA: TGTGCCAGCAGCTTAGAAATGGCGGAGATTAGCAATCATCCCCAGCATTTT. It is translated as CASSLEMAEISNHPQHF.